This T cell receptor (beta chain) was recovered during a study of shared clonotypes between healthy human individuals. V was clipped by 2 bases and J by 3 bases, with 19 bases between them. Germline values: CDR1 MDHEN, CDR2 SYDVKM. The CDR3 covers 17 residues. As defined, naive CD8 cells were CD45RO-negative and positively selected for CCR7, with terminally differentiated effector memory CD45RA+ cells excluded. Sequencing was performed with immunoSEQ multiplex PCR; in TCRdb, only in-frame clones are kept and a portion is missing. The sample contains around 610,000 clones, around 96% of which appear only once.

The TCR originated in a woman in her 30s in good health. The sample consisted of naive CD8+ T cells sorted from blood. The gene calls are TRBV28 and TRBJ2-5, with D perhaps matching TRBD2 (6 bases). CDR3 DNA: TGTGCCAGCAGTTTAAGGGGCCAGCCGGGAGTGGAAGAGACCCAGTACTTC. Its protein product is CASSLRGQPGVEETQYF.